This T cell receptor beta chain was captured in a study of shared clonotypes between healthy human individuals. Points on this clone: Its target is unknown.

General observations from the study: In the sorted subsets, rarefaction showed sequencing was incomplete despite large depth.

Sequencing was at deep level. On sorted subsets, replicate PCRs used 200 to 250 ng DNA, or roughly 30,000 T cell genomes. Data came from immunoSEQ multiplex PCR; TCRdb stores just in-frame clones and leaves some out. The data contain some 200,000 clones, about 68% of them seen just once; the ten biggest clones take up less than 11%. The receptor was derived from a man aged 25-45 years in good health. Sequencing was performed on memory CD4+ T cells sorted from blood. Specified subset: CD45RA-negative fraction.

The CDR3 coding sequence is TGTGCCAGCAGTTTTTTCTCGGTGGTAACTAATGAAAAACTGTTTTTT. Protein sequence: CASSFFSVVTNEKLFF. The V gene is TRBV28, the J gene TRBJ1-4; D is undetermined. V dropped 3 bases and J dropped 1 base, with 12 bases sitting between them. The CDR3 contains 16 residues. Germline V gene data show CDR1 as MDHEN and CDR2 as SYDVKM.